The 27 T cell receptor beta chains below come from one sample, sequenced in a study of OX40 agonist ivuxolimab in advanced cancers. The table came from immunoSEQ multiplex PCR; TCRdb's copy has only in-frame clones and leaves some out. The sample has about 72,000 clones, nearly 90% seen once. The sample here was CD4+ or CD8+ T cells sorted from blood, taken in a trial of the OX40 agonist ivuxolimab. The receptors shown here come from an adult with an advanced solid tumor such as melanoma, head and neck, liver or kidney cancer.

V is TRBV21-1 and J is TRBJ1-2; the D call TRBD1 from the table was never checked on the DNA. TRBV21-1 is an annotated pseudogene. The CDR3 length is 16 residues. The CDR3 region is CASSKGKGVAFPGYTF. The CDR3 bases are TGTGCCAGCAGCAAAGGGAAGGGGGTCGCATTCCCCGGCTACACCTTC.

The rearrangement uses TRBV18 and TRBJ2-1; 14 nucleotides line up with TRBD2. After removal of 4 bases from V and 7 bases from J, the junction contained 3 bases not matched to a gene. Germline V lookup: CDR1 KGHSH, CDR2 LQKENI. The CDR3 spans 15 residues. The CDR3 bases are TGTGCCAGCTCACGCGGGACTAGCGGGAGAAATGAGCAGTTCTTC. The encoded protein is CASSRGTSGRNEQFF. Full variable domain (rest looked up from reference TRBV18 and TRBJ2-1): NAGVMQNPRHLVRRRGQEARLRCSPMKGHSHVYWYRQLPEEGLKFMVYLQKENIIDESGMPKERFSAEFPKEGPSILRIQQVVRGDSAAYFCASSRGTSGRNEQFFGPGTRLTVL.

This sequence joins TRBV27 and TRBJ2-1, with 8 bases that match TRBD1. V lost 4 bases and J lost 0; bases outside the gene matches: 2. Per the germline V gene, CDR1 is MNHEY and CDR2 is SMNVEV (reference sequence). The CDR3 length is 15 residues. The CDR3, as DNA: TGTGCCAGCAGTTCCGACAGGGGCTCCTACAATGAGCAGTTCTTC. Its translation: CASSSDRGSYNEQFF.

The chain carries TRBV5-1 and TRBJ1-6; 7 bases match TRBD1. V was clipped by 4 bases and J by 7 bases; unmatched bases: 5. Per the germline V gene, CDR1 is SGHRS and CDR2 is YFSETQ. This CDR3 comprises 14 residues. In DNA form, the CDR3 reads TGCGCCAGCAGCGCCGGGACAGTAAATTCACCCCTCCACTTT. This translates into CASSAGTVNSPLHF.

This sequence joins TRBV7-2 and TRBJ2-5; D is perhaps TRBD1 (6 bases). This CDR3 contains 13 residues. Trimming stripped 5 bases from V and 2 bases from J, with 9 bases between. The V gene's germline CDR1 is SGHTA and CDR2 FQGNSA. The CDR3 region has the DNA TGTGCCAGCAGCCGACAGGTACAAGAGACCCAGTACTTC. Protein sequence: CASSRQVQETQYF.

The rearrangement uses TRBV11-3 and TRBJ2-7; the match to TRBD1 covers 7 bases. V lost 4 bases to trimming and J lost 3 bases; unmatched junction nucleotides: 3. The CDR3 has 13 amino acids. CDR1 is SGHNT, CDR2 YENEEA, per germline. The CDR3 sequence is CASSSDRDYEQYF. In DNA form, the CDR3 reads TGTGCCAGCAGCTCAGACAGGGACTACGAGCAGTACTTC.

The rearrangement uses TRBV7-8 and TRBJ1-2, with D possibly matching TRBD1 (5 bases). Germline V CDR1 and CDR2: SGHVS, FQNEAQ. The germline V and J ends were trimmed by 5 bases and 8 bases, with 18 bases remaining between them. The length of the CDR3 is 14 residues. The CDR3 DNA reads as TGTGCCAGCAGCCCAAGGGCGGGGCTCCAAGGCTACACCTTC. Its translation: CASSPRAGLQGYTF.

The chain links TRBV6-5 to TRBJ2-4; D possibly corresponds to TRBD2 (5 bases). V lost 4 bases and J lost 4, with 14 bases in between. The CDR3 runs 15 residues. CDR1 and CDR2 from the germline V gene are MNHEY and SVGAGI. CDR3 DNA sequence: TGTGCCAGCAGTTCCGGAGTGGCGGGTAAAAACATTCAGTACTTC. The encoded protein is CASSSGVAGKNIQYF.

The chain joins TRBV28 to TRBJ2-7; 10 positions agree with TRBD2. The ends lost 5 bases at V and 2 bases at J; junction bases unmatched: 6. The CDR3 loop spans 15 amino acids. CDR1 MDHEN and CDR2 SYDVKM come from the germline V gene. This CDR3 is CASSQWTSGAYEQYF. As DNA, the CDR3 is TGTGCCAGCAGTCAGTGGACTAGCGGCGCCTACGAGCAGTACTTC.

The chain couples TRBV7-6 to TRBJ2-3; TRBD2 aligns across 8 bases. The CDR3 is made up of 14 amino acids. Germline assignment: CDR1 SGHVS and CDR2 FNYEAQ. The ends lost 1 base at V and 9 bases at J; junction bases unmatched: 6. The CDR3 nucleotides are TGTGCCAGCAGCTTAGAACTAGCGGTAGCGACGCAGTATTTT. It yields the protein CASSLELAVATQYF.

The V call is TRBV2, the J call TRBJ1-1; maybe TRBD1 (6 bases). Trimming removed 6 bases at V and 1 base at J, with 12 bases between. The CDR3 sequence is 14 residues long. Germline V lookup: CDR1 SNHLY, CDR2 FYNNEI. The CDR3 loop reads CASRLDSGNTEAFF. The CDR3 region has the DNA TGTGCCAGCAGGCTGGACAGTGGGAACACTGAAGCTTTCTTT.

The chain couples TRBV5-1 to TRBJ2-7, with a weak D call TRBD1 (5 bases). The CDR3 contains 14 residues. Germline-derived CDR1 and CDR2 are SGHRS and YFSETQ. Trimming removed 4 bases at V and 3 bases at J, with 14 bases between. The CDR3 loop reads CASSPAGHGYEQYF. The CDR3 coding sequence is TGCGCCAGCAGCCCCGCAGGACACGGCTACGAGCAGTACTTC.

This rearrangement joins TRBV9 to TRBJ1-3; D remains unclear. The CDR3 covers 14 residues. V gave up 0 bases and J gave up 0 bases, with 4 bases separating them. CDR1 SGDLS and CDR2 YYNGEE come from the germline V gene. In nucleotides, the CDR3 is TGTGCCAGCAGCGTAGCTTCCTCTGGAAACACCATATATTTT. This translates into CASSVASSGNTIYF.

The chain is built from TRBV30 and TRBJ1-4; D not resolved. Germline V gives CDR1 GTSNPN, CDR2 SVGIG (reference sequence). This CDR3 is 13 amino acids long. V gave up 3 bases and J gave up 13 bases, with 18 bases separating them. CDR3: CAWRKGDPAGLFF. Written as DNA, the CDR3 is TGTGCCTGGAGGAAGGGAGACCCAGCGGGACTGTTTTTT.

The chain is built from TRBV5-6 and TRBJ1-5; the D is unclear. V was clipped by 0 bases and J by 3 bases, with 7 bases between them. The V gene's germline CDR1 is SGHDT and CDR2 YYEEEE. This CDR3 is 14 amino acids long. Here the CDR3 reads CASSLGLINQPQHF. The CDR3 DNA is TGTGCCAGCAGCTTGGGACTGATCAATCAGCCCCAGCATTTT.

The rearrangement uses TRBV6-5 and TRBJ1-3; D ambiguous. Trimming pared 2 bases from V and 5 bases from J, leaving 7 bases between. This CDR3 region has 13 residues. Germline loops: CDR1 MNHEY, CDR2 SVGAGI. The CDR3, as DNA: TGTGCCAGCAGTTACCGGGGAAGAAACACCATATATTTT. Translated, it gives CASSYRGRNTIYF.

This clone was observed a few times. V gene TRBV6-5 combines with J gene TRBJ1-5; D might be TRBD1 (5 bases). The V and J ends lost 8 bases and 4 bases respectively, with 9 bases between them. The CDR3 consists of 12 residues. Per germline, CDR1 MNHEY and CDR2 SVGAGI. CDR3 coding DNA: TGTGCCAGCGGGACGGGGAATCAGCCCCAGCATTTT. It yields the protein CASGTGNQPQHF.

This clone has a single count. The CDR3 loop is CASSIRQGHSPLHF. Written as DNA, the CDR3 is TGCGCCAGCAGCATACGACAGGGGCATTCACCCCTCCACTTT. V and J are TRBV5-1 and TRBJ1-6; the match to TRBD1 covers 8 bases. V shed 4 bases, J shed 8 bases, and the junction held 5 bases outside the gene matches. CDR3 length: 14 residues. CDR1 SGHRS and CDR2 YFSETQ come from the germline V gene.

The chain carries TRBV5-4 and TRBJ1-2; no firm D call. Germline V CDR1 and CDR2: SGHNT, YYREEE (reference sequence). Trimming took 4 bases from V and 2 from J, leaving 12 bases between them. The length of the CDR3 is 14 residues. CDR3 sequence: CASSPFSGNYGYTF. As DNA, the CDR3 is TGTGCCAGCAGCCCCTTTAGTGGCAACTATGGCTACACCTTC.

The J gene is TRBJ2-5, the V gene TRBV4-1; 8 bases align to TRBD2. The CDR3 covers 17 residues. Trimming cost V 3 bases and J 5 bases; bases outside gene matches: 14. Germline CDR1 reads MGHRA; CDR2 reads YSYEKL. The CDR3 DNA reads TGCGCCAGCAGCCAGGAGCTAGCGGGCCCCGGAGGGGAGACCCAGTACTTC. It specifies CASSQELAGPGGETQYF.

The chain recombines TRBV19 with TRBJ1-5; D is possibly TRBD1 (6 bases). Trimming removed 4 bases at V and 6 bases at J, with 10 bases between. Germline CDR1 and CDR2: LNHDA and SQIVND (reference sequence). The CDR3 loop spans 13 amino acids. The chain's CDR3 is CASSRQAGQPQHF. The CDR3 nucleotides read TGTGCCAGTAGTAGACAGGCGGGTCAGCCCCAGCATTTT.

This clone has only one observation. The genes are TRBV5-6 and TRBJ1-1, with D maybe TRBD1 (5 bases). Germline CDR1 SGHDT, CDR2 YYEEEE. Trimming removed 0 bases at V and 6 bases at J, with 15 bases between. The CDR3 consists of 15 residues. CDR3 DNA: TGTGCCAGCAGCTTGGGAGGAGGGGTTAGGCCTGAAGCTTTCTTT. It yields the protein CASSLGGGVRPEAFF. Based on the CDR3 plus reference TRBV5-6 and TRBJ1-1, the full variable domain is DAGVTQSPTHLIKTRGQQVTLRCSPKSGHDTVSWYQQALGQGPQFIFQYYEEEERQRGNFPDRFSGHQFPNYSSELNVNALLLGDSALYLCASSLGGGVRPEAFFGQGTRLTVV.

This chain joins TRBV27 and TRBJ1-2, with D possibly TRBD1 on 5 matching bases. CDR1 MNHEY and CDR2 SMNVEV come from the germline V gene (reference sequence). Trimming took 4 bases from V and 2 from J, leaving 11 bases between them. This CDR3 spans 14 amino acids. The CDR3 coding sequence is TGTGCCAGCAGTTGGGACGCCAGAAACTATGGCTACACCTTC. It yields the protein CASSWDARNYGYTF.

J is TRBJ2-3 and V is TRBV5-1; possibly TRBD2 for D (6 bases). Trimming stripped 0 bases from V and 2 bases from J, with 7 bases between. The CDR3 spans 14 residues. In germline, CDR1 is SGHRS, CDR2 YFSETQ. The CDR3 here is CASSLASDTDTQYF. CDR3 DNA: TGCGCCAGCAGCTTGGCTAGCGACACAGATACGCAGTATTTT.

The chain is built from TRBV11-2 and TRBJ1-2; no clear D. CDR1 is SGHAT and CDR2 is FQNNGV in the germline V gene. The CDR3 spans 15 residues. V was shortened by 5 bases and J by 6 bases, with 19 bases between the two germline ends. CDR3: CASSPYVGVQDGYTF. CDR3 in DNA: TGTGCCAGCAGCCCTTACGTGGGAGTTCAAGATGGCTACACCTTC. Using reference TRBV11-2 and TRBJ1-2 for the parts outside the CDR3, the full variable domain is EAGVAQSPRYKIIEKRQSVAFWCNPISGHATLYWYQQILGQGPKLLIQFQNNGVVDDSQLPKDRFSAERLKGVDSTLKIQPAKLEDSAVYLCASSPYVGVQDGYTFGSGTRLTVV.

The chain combines TRBV7-8 with TRBJ1-3, with D tentatively TRBD1 (5 bases). CDR3 length: 17 residues. CDR1 and CDR2 from the germline V gene are SGHVS and FQNEAQ. V was clipped by 2 bases and J by 3 bases, with 17 bases between them. This CDR3 reads CASSLKRVVQDGNTIYF. DNA for the CDR3: TGTGCCAGCAGCTTAAAGAGGGTGGTACAGGATGGAAACACCATATATTTT.

This chain links TRBV27 with TRBJ2-1, with 7 bases matching TRBD1. CDR1 and CDR2 (germline): MNHEY, SMNVEV (reference sequence). With 2 bases clipped from V and 4 bases from J, the junction kept 2 bases outside the gene matches. This CDR3 spans 14 amino acids. The CDR3 DNA is TGTGCCAGCAGTTTACGACAGGGTTACAATGAGCAGTTCTTC. It is translated as CASSLRQGYNEQFF.